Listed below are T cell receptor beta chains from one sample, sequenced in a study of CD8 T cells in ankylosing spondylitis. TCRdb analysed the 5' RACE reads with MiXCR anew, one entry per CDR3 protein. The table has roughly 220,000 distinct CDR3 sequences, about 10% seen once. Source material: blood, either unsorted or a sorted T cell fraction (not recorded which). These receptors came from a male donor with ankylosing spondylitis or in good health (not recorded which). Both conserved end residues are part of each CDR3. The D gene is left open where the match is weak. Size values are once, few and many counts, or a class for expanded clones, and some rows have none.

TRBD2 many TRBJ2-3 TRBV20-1 TGCAGTGGGCGGGGGGGCCCAGATACGCAGTATTTT CSGRGGPDTQYF
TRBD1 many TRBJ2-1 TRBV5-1 TGCGCCAGCAGCGGGGGACAGGGGGCTCATAATGAGCAGTTCTTC CASSGGQGAHNEQFF
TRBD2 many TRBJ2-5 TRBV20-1 TGCAGTGCTAGAGATCTCATGCGGGGAGGGTCGGAGACCCAGTACTTC CSARDLMRGGSETQYF
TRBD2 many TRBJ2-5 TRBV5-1 TGCGCCAGCAGCGCAGGACTAGTTCAAGAGACCCAGTACTTC CASSAGLVQETQYF
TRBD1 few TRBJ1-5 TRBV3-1 TGTGCCAGCAGCAGGGGACAGGGGAATCAGCCCCAGCATTTT CASSRGQGNQPQHF
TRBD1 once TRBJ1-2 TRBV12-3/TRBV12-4 TGTGCCAGCAGCAATACAGGGGGTAGTAGGTATGGCTACACCTTC CASSNTGGSRYGYTF
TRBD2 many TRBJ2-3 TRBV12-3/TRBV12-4 TGTGCCAGCACCATTAGCGGGAGTTCCACAGATACGCAGTATTTT CASTISGSSTDTQYF
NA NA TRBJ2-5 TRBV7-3 TGTGCCAGCAGCTCGAACAGACAAGAGACCCAGTACTTC CASSSNRQETQYF
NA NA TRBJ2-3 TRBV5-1 TGCGCCAGCAGCTTTTCAGGGACGAACACAGATACGCAGTATTTT CASSFSGTNTDTQYF
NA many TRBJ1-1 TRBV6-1 TGTGCCAGCACCAGGGGAGGGGACACTGAAGCTTTCTTT CASTRGGDTEAFF
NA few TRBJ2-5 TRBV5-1 TGCGCCAGCAGCTTAATAGCGGTAACACAAGAGACCCAGTACTTC CASSLIAVTQETQYF
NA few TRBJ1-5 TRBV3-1 TGTGCCAGCAGCCGGTCCGGGACGGAAAATCAGCCCCAGCATTTT CASSRSGTENQPQHF
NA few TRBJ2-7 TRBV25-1 TGTGCCAGCAGGTCCCTTTCCGGGAGCTCCTACGAGCAGTACTTC CASRSLSGSSYEQYF
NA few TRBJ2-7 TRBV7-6 TGTGCCAGCAGTTACCAGCCCGGTGGTGGCTACGAGCAGTACTTC CASSYQPGGGYEQYF
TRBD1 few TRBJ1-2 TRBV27 TGTGCCAGCAGTTGGACAGGCAACTATGGCTACACCTTC CASSWTGNYGYTF
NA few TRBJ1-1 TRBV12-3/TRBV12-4 TGTGCCAGCAGTTTAGTAGAGGACACTGAAGCTTTCTTT CASSLVEDTEAFF
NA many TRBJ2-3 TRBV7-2 TGTGCCAGCAGCTTAGAACAGGGCAAGACAGATACGCAGTATTTT CASSLEQGKTDTQYF
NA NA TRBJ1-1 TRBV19 TGTGCCAGTAGTAAGTACCCGACCGTAGCCTTGAACACTGAAGCTTTCTTT CASSKYPTVALNTEAFF
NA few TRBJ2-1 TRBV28 TGTGCCATAGGCAGCCTGTTGGATGAGCAGTTCTTC CAIGSLLDEQFF
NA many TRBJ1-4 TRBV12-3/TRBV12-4 TGTGCCAGCAGTGAGGACTGGACAGCTGAAAAACTGTTTTTT CASSEDWTAEKLFF
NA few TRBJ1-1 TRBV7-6 TGTGCCAGCAGCTTATCATCGGGACAGAACACTGAAGCTTTCTTT CASSLSSGQNTEAFF
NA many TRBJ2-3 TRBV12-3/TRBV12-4 TGTGCCAGCAGTAAGGGGACACCCAGCACAGATACGCAGTATTTT CASSKGTPSTDTQYF
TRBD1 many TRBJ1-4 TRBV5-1 TGCGCCAGCAGCTTAACAGGGGGCGAAACTAATGAAAAACTGTTTTTT CASSLTGGETNEKLFF
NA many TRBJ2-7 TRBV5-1 TGCGCCAGCAGCGCGGCGACGGAGCAGTACTTC CASSAATEQYF
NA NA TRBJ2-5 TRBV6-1 TGTGCCAGCACTCGTGAACCCAGGCCGGGGGAGACCGAGTACTTC CASTREPRPGETEYF
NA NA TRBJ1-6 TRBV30 TGTGCCTGGAGTCTCGGGGACGGTTCACCCCTCCACTTT CAWSLGDGSPLHF
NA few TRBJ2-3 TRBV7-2 TGTGCCAGCAGCCCATTGACGGGCACAGATACGCAGTATTTT CASSPLTGTDTQYF
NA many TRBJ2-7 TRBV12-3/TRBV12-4 TGTGCCAGCAGCCGTGGGTCCTACTACGAGCAGTACTTC CASSRGSYYEQYF
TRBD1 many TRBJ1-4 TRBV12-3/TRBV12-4 TGTGCCAGCACCGGGACAGATGAAAAACTGTTTTTT CASTGTDEKLFF
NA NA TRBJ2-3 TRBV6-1 TGTGCCAGCTTCATCCGGGACATCACCACAGATACGCAGTATTTT CASFIRDITTDTQYF
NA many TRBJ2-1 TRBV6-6 TGTGCCAGCAGCCGTCGGACCAACGATGAGCAGTTCTTC CASSRRTNDEQFF
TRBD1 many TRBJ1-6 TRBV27 TGTGCCAGCACCCAGGGGGTTGGGAATTCACCCCTCCACTTT CASTQGVGNSPLHF
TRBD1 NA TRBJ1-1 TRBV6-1 TGTGCCAGCAACCAACCGCAGGGGGCGTTGAGCACTGAAGCTTTCTTT CASNQPQGALSTEAFF
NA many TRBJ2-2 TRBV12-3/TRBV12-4 TGTGCCAGCAGTTCCGCGAGGGCCGGAGGGAACACCGGGGAGCTGTTTTTT CASSSARAGGNTGELFF
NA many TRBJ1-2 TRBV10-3 TGTGCCATCAGAACGACAGGAAAGACTTACCAGATTAACTATGGCTACACCTTC CAIRTTGKTYQINYGYTF
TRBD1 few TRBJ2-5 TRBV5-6 TGTGCCAGCAGCCAGGGACAGGGGGGAGAGACCCAGTACTTC CASSQGQGGETQYF
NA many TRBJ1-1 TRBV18 TGTGCCAGCTCACCACTCCAGGGGAACACTGAAGCTTTCTTT CASSPLQGNTEAFF
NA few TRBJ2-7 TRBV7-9 TGTGCCAGCAGCTTAAAGGACCAGAGTTCCTACGAGCAGTACTTC CASSLKDQSSYEQYF
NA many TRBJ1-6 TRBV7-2 TGTGCCAGCAGCTTAACACCGTTAAGCTCCTATAATTCACCCCTCCACTTT CASSLTPLSSYNSPLHF
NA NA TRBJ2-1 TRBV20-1 TGCAATGCTAACCCCTTCGGCCGGAGCTCCTACAATGAGCAGTTCTTC CNANPFGRSSYNEQFF
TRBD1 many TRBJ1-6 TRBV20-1 TGCAGTGCCTGGTCGACAGGGTTAGGTAATTCACCCCTCCACTTT CSAWSTGLGNSPLHF
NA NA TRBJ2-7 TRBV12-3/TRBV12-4 TGTGCCGGCAGTTCCGGGTCAGGGAGATTTCAGTTC CAGSSGSGRFQF
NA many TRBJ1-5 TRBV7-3 TGTGCCAGCAGCCCAAGGACTGTAAACAGGGATAGCAATCAGCCCCAGCATTTT CASSPRTVNRDSNQPQHF
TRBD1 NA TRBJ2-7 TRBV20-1 TGCAGTGCCGGGGCTAGGACAGGGACCTACGAGCAGTACTTC CSAGARTGTYEQYF
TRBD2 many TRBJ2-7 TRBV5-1 TGCGCCAGCAGCTTGGTGGTAGCGGGGGATCGCTCCTACGAGCAGTACTTC CASSLVVAGDRSYEQYF